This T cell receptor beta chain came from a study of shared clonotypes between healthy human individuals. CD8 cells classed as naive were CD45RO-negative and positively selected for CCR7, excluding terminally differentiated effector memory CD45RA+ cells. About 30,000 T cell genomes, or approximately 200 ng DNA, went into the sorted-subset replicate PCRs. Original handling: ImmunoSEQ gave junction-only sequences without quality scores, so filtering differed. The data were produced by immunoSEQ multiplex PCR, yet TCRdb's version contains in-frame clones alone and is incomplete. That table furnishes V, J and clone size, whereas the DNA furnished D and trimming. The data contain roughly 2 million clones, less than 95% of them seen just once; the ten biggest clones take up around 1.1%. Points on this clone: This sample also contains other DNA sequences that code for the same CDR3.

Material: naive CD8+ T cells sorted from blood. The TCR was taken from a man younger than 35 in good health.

The chain's CDR3 is CASSLRDSSYEQYF. Written as DNA, the CDR3 is TGCGCCAGCAGCCTACGGGACAGCTCCTACGAGCAGTACTTC. The chain has TRBV4-1 and TRBJ2-7; 7 bases are shared with TRBD1. Looked up from germline, CDR1 is MGHRA and CDR2 is YSYEKL. V was pared by 4 bases and J by 0 bases, with 3 bases of the junction left unmatched. The CDR3 has 14 residues.